This T cell receptor beta chain was recovered during a study of blood T cell repertoires in COVID-19. Worth noting for this clone: The sample has other DNA sequences that encode this CDR3 too.

Germline CDR1 reads LNHDA; CDR2 reads SQIVND (reference sequence). Trimming took 6 bases from V and 4 from J; bases not matched to a gene: 8. The CDR3 extends over 15 amino acids. Measured with immunoSEQ multiplex PCR; TCRdb has only the in-frame clones, and not every one. The repertoire holds about 75,000 clones, with about four fifths as singletons. This receptor was obtained from a woman of 80 years or more with active or convalescent COVID-19. J is TRBJ1-5 and V is TRBV19; TRBD1 agrees at 8 bases. The material sequenced was peripheral blood. The chain's CDR3 is CASRPSRQGNQPQHF. CDR3 in DNA: TGTGCCAGTAGACCTTCCCGACAGGGGAATCAGCCCCAGCATTTT. Drawing the rest from reference TRBV19 and TRBJ1-5, the complete variable domain is DGGITQSPKYLFRKEGQNVTLSCEQNLNHDAMYWYRQDPGQGLRLIYYSQIVNDFQKGDIAEGYSVSREKKESFPLTVTSAQKNPTAFYLCASRPSRQGNQPQHFGDGTRLSIL.